The present T cell receptor beta chain was sequenced within a study of cytomegalovirus exposure and HLA in healthy donors (dated by TCRdb to between 2016 and 2019). Regarding the complete study: An earlier analysis of more than 550 of the donors reported over 250 Gb of sequence data and 95 million to 140 million unique TCR beta sequences obtained from roughly 170 million T cells. The study was designed to test whether signatures of past pathogen exposure could be identified by cataloging public T cell receptors. An early release that covered fewer than 800 HLA-typed donors contained approximately 300 gigabases of sequencing data and 65 million to 100 million unique TCR sequences. An earlier analysis of some 500 of the donors used high-throughput TCR beta sequencing to judge whether each TCR beta V gene segment behaved as functional or pseudogenic. A later analysis re-examined previously published TCR beta repertoires from 600 to 700 donors and added high-resolution HLA genotyping to investigate patterns of TCR occurrence. A later genetic analysis took genome-wide SNP genotypes for about 55% of the roughly 700 donors and used that subset as a discovery cohort. Donor age, sex, ethnicity and CMV serostatus were compiled together with the repertoire data. On average, over 200,000 unique TCR beta nucleotide sequences were sequenced per donor among some 420 genotyped donors of the cohort, with roughly 18% of those sequences being non-productive. Several DR-DQ haplotypes were handled as single units for association and clustering, since linkage in the cohort was strong. The number of donors typed differed by locus, with about 629-640 for A, B, C, DRB1 and DQB1, approximately 500 for DQA1, 600 to 610 for DPA1, and roughly 450 for DPB1. Every repertoire in the discovery cohort had been generated on one and the same sequencing platform. Rather than drawing on any new phenotypic data, the later analysis identified candidate immune exposures from TCR beta sequences and the way those sequences occurred across donors. Class I and class II HLA loci were covered by the typing at four-digit resolution. A separate validation cohort of roughly 110 different subjects was used in addition to the 666-subject first cohort. Among the approximately 400 genotyped donors, around 81% belonged to the genetic ancestry cluster associated with self-reported Caucasian donors. The T cell repertoires of roughly 660 subjects were profiled by immunosequencing and related to cytomegalovirus serostatus. The study combined high-throughput TCR immunosequencing, statistical association of individual TCRs with disease status, and machine learning to predict cytomegalovirus infection status.

V lost 8 bases and J lost 6 bases, and the count of bases not matched to a germline gene is 7. The cysteine opens and the phenylalanine closes a CDR3 of 14 amino acids. The retained sequence is limited to the CDR3, 42 bases, with the frame set at the first base. CDR1 MNHEY and CDR2 SVGAGI are derived from the germline V gene. Libraries were built with the immunoSEQ multiplex PCR assay. The multiplex PCR relied on a mix of 60 forward primers for TCR Vbeta segments and 13 reverse primers for TCR Jbeta segments. The CDR3 region of rearranged TCR beta genes was amplified from genomic DNA with a multiplex PCR assay. Amplified TCR beta libraries were sequenced as 87-base-pair reads on the Illumina HiSeq System. As for the authors' bioinformatics: A later analysis counted tens of millions of unique TCR beta chains across the 500 to 850 repertoires, and roughly 9.9 million of these chains were shared by at least two donors. To remove PCR and sequencing errors, raw reads were error-corrected and collapsed into unique sequences using a nearest-neighbor algorithm that merged closely related sequences. CDR3 sequences were aligned to IMGT reference sequences to assign V, D and J gene segments. For a sequence to be retained, a match of at least six nucleotides to both a V gene segment and a J gene segment was required. Rearrangements were called productive when the CDR3 lacked stop codons and stayed in frame with V and J; all others were non-productive. Following IMGT convention, CDR3 was defined as the stretch from the second conserved V-encoded cysteine up to the conserved J-encoded phenylalanine. The earlier analysis of roughly 590 of the donors excluded sequences that lacked an unambiguous match to a single V gene segment. In an earlier analysis of approximately 500 of the donors, a V segment was called functional when productive rearrangements were above 56.7%, and segregating when the standard deviation between donors exceeded 5%. A statistical classification framework was built for diagnosing cytomegalovirus status from the catalog of TCR beta chain sequences. A later analysis assigned V and J genes by comparing TCR nucleotide sequences with IMGT/GENE-DB human TR gene sequences. A later analysis assigned CDR3 sequences and most-parsimonious VDJ recombination scenarios with the TCRdist pipeline. In a later analysis, each TCR beta chain was defined by its CDR3 amino acid sequence together with its V-gene family, and reads without a unique V-gene family were excluded. A later analysis removed 500 to 600 highly shared, low-generation-probability nucleotide sequences to deal with suspected cross-contamination and a sequencing artifact. In a later analysis, a clonal expansion index for each public chain was calculated from normalized within-repertoire ranks of inferred template counts. A later analysis computed generation probabilities with a VDJ recombination model fitted to out-of-frame rearrangements, and checked the results against IGoR. Hypergeometric tests were used in a later analysis to score TCR-TCR, TCR-HLA and TCR-CMV co-occurrence, with a repertoire-size bias correction applied to the TCR pairs. A later analysis estimated false discovery rates by permuting HLA or CMV assignments 20 times. A later analysis grouped co-occurring TCRs with DBSCAN, adding TCRdist sequence similarity when clustering within HLA-allele-positive subsets. Repertoires with fewer than 30,000 or more than 120,000 public chains were left out of co-occurrence clustering, as were roughly five repertoires with anomalous nucleotide sharing. Drawn from immuneACCESS, this table holds only the in-frame rearrangements with V and J called that TCRdb kept. Clones are partly lost; checked studies trace under half to an unresolved V gene and leave the rest unexplained. V and J calls and clone size are given by that table; D and trimming were obtained from the DNA. The table for this sample lists around 76,000 clones; 65% to 70% of them were counted only once. The ten largest clones take up roughly 7.2% of the sample.

Study-wide findings and limitations: A group of highly shared sequence variants was considered likely to be a technical artifact of the sequencing pipeline. The authors suggested that the approach could potentially be generalized to other disease states and immunological phenotypes. For the cohort, immune exposure information was limited to CMV serostatus. Some IMGT-functional V segments, including TRBV6-2 and TRBV6-3, could not be distinguished by the 87-base-pair reads and were therefore excluded. Specific HLA alleles were associated with over 15,000 TCR beta sequences at a false discovery rate of 0.05 in a later analysis. The earlier analysis of approximately 540 of the donors excluded over 15 rarely observed V segments, including chromosome 9 orphons, because counts were too low. Presence/absence analyses assumed roughly uniform sequencing depth across donors, an assumption that may not hold. A further reported finding was that TCR beta sequences accurately predicted the HLA-A and HLA-B alleles for most subjects in the first cohort. A later genetic analysis associated a missense DCLRE1C variant with V-gene and J-gene trimming of TCR beta chains, and an independent cohort replicated the association. A later genetic analysis reported fewer N-insertions in productive TCRs among donors in an Asian-associated ancestry cluster than the roughly 720-donor mean. A later analysis found that TCR association rates varied across HLA loci, with DRB1 alleles showing the most associated TCRs and HLA-C alleles the fewest. The study gave a list of under 200 TCR beta chains associated with cytomegalovirus. This cohort had only TCR beta chains sequenced, and the lack of alpha or paired-chain data limited which features could be detected. Because some donors lacked HLA typing at each locus, the association tests relied only on the typed subset. A later analysis found that most CMV-associated TCR beta chains appeared HLA-restricted, with HLA associations seemingly driven largely by CMV exposure. A later analysis found that HLA-associated TCR beta chains were more clonally expanded and had lower generation probabilities than equally common non-associated chains. Cytomegalovirus status was reported to be diagnosed by the classifier with high specificity and sensitivity in both the original and validation cohorts. In vitro tests confirmed that three of the cytomegalovirus-associated TCR beta chains recognize cytomegalovirus antigens. Linkage disequilibrium might explain the correlated functional status among segregating V segments, but an unknown experimental factor could not be excluded. Assigning TCR associations to individual alleles was difficult when HLA alleles, especially DR and DQ, strongly co-occurred. A later analysis reported that several top co-occurrence clusters appeared linked to parvovirus B19, influenza, CMV and Epstein-Barr virus. An earlier analysis of around 600 of the donors showed that most TCR beta V segments appeared in productive rearrangements either about 87% or about 30% of the time, which broadly matched IMGT annotations. While some public TCRs were present in many individuals, most TCR sequences turned up only very rarely across donors.

This clone was picked up a small number of times. This clone's antigen is unknown. The record has no base qualities; no much larger clone is one base away. The cohort consisted of fewer than 700 healthy bone marrow donors. At the time of sampling, every cohort member was nominally healthy, though immune exposures that went unrecorded were likely present. The donor was CMV seropositive and belonged to the group of more than 250 seropositive cohort members. A peripheral blood sample was provided by each donor, and peripheral blood mononuclear cells were used for TCR beta sequencing. Genomic DNA was extracted from the blood cell samples with the Qiagen DNeasy Blood Extraction Kit.

This sequence was found in a man aged 40-49 years in good health and CMV-seropositive. The sequence links TRBV6-5 to TRBJ2-2; TRBD1 agrees with 9 junctional bases. The specimen was PBMCs. The CDR3 is CASLGQGLSGELFF. The sequenced DNA is TGTGCCAGCTTGGGACAGGGTCTCTCCGGGGAGCTGTTTTTT.